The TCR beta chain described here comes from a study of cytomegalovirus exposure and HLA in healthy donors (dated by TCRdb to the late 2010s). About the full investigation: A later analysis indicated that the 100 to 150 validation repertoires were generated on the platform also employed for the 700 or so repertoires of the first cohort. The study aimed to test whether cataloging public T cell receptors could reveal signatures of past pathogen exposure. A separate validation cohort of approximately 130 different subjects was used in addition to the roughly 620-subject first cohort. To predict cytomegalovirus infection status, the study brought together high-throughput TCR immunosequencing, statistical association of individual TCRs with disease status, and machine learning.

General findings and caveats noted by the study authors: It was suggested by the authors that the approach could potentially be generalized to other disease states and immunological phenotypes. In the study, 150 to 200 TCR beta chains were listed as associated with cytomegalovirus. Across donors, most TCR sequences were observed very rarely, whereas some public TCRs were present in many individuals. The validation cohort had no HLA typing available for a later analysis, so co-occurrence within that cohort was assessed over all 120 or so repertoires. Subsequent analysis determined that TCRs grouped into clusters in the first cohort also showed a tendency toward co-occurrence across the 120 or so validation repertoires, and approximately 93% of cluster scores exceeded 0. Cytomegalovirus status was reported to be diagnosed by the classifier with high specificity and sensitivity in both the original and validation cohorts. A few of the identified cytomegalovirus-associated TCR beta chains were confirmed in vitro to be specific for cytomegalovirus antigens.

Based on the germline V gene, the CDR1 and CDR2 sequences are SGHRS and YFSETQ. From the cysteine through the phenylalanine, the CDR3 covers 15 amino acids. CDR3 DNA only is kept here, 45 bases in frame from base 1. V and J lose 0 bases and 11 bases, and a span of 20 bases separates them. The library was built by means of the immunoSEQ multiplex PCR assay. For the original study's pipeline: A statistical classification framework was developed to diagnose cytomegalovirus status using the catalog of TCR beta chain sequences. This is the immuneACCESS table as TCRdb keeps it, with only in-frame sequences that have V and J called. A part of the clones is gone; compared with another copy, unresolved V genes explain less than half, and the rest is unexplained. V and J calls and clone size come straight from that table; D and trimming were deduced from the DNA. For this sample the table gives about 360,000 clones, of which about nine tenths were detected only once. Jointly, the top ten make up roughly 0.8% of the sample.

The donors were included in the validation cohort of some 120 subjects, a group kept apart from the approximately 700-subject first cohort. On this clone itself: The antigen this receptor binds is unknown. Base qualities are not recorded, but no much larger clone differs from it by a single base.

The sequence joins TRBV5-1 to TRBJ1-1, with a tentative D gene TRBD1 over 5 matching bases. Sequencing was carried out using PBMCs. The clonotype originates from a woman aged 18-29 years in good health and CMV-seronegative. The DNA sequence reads TGCGCCAGCAGCTTGGTATTCCAGGGCTCCGTGGGGGCTTTCTTT. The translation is CASSLVFQGSVGAFF.